The 14 T cell receptor beta chains in this list originate from one sample, sequenced in a study of shared clonotypes between healthy human individuals. CD8 cells regarded as naive lacked CD45RO, were positively chosen for CCR7, and omitted terminally differentiated effector memory CD45RA+ cells. Here immunoSEQ multiplex PCR was the method, and the copy in TCRdb shows in-frame clones only, minus some. Of nearly 2 million clones listed, approximately 94% are singletons. Sequencing was performed on naive CD8+ T cells sorted from blood. These receptors were taken from a young man in good health.

This chain connects TRBV19 to TRBJ2-7; 7 bases align to TRBD1. The germline V gene has CDR1 LNHDA and CDR2 SQIVND (reference sequence). V trimming: 1 base; J trimming: 0 bases; junction bases outside the gene matches: 6. The CDR3 is made up of 16 amino acids. The CDR3 DNA reads TGTGCCAGTAGTATAGTGGGGGACAGATACTCCTACGAGCAGTACTTC. This gives the protein CASSIVGDRYSYEQYF.

Here the CDR3 DNA reads TGTGCCTGGAGTTTAGGGGGTAGCAATCAGCCCCAGCATTTT. This gives the protein CAWSLGGSNQPQHF. The rearrangement joins TRBV30 to TRBJ1-5, with a tentative D call TRBD1 (6 bases). V lost 2 bases to trimming and J lost 0 bases, with 8 bases between them. In germline, CDR1 is GTSNPN, CDR2 SVGIG (reference sequence). The CDR3 extends over 14 amino acids.

A single count supports this clone. This chain links TRBV11-2 with TRBJ2-7; 10 bases align to TRBD2. V dropped 4 bases and J dropped 6; count of bases not matched to a gene: 9. This CDR3 spans 15 amino acids. Germline CDR1 reads SGHAT; CDR2 reads FQNNGV. CDR3 in DNA: TGTGCCAGCAGCTATCTAGCGGGAGTCCCTGCCGAGCAGTACTTC. This encodes CASSYLAGVPAEQYF.

The chain links TRBV29-1 to TRBJ2-1, with D perhaps matching TRBD1 (6 bases). The CDR3 covers 17 residues. V lost 5 bases and J 2 bases, leaving 22 bases between the germline ends. The germline CDR1 and CDR2 sequences are SQVTM and ANQGSEA. For the CDR3, the DNA is TGCAGCGTTTTCGACAGTTTCTCTGGGGGCACCTACAATGAGCAGTTCTTC. As protein: CSVFDSFSGGTYNEQFF.

The CDR3 reads CAGMTGFMGTEAFF. The CDR3 DNA reads as TGTGCCGGTATGACAGGGTTTATGGGCACTGAAGCTTTCTTT. The rearrangement joins TRBV30 to TRBJ1-1, with 7 bases lining up with TRBD1. The CDR3 runs to 14 residues. V shed 8 bases and J 4 bases; nucleotides not matched to a gene: 13. Germline V CDR1 and CDR2: GTSNPN, SVGIG (reference sequence).

Concerning this clone: This sample also contains other DNA sequences that code for the same CDR3. This chain joins TRBV7-9 and TRBJ2-7; TRBD1 might be the D (5 bases). Trimming stripped 4 bases from V and 0 bases from J, with 10 bases between. Germline V lookup: CDR1 SEHNR, CDR2 FQNEAQ (reference sequence). The CDR3 totals 14 residues. The CDR3: CASSWGSSSYEQYF. The CDR3 DNA sequence: TGTGCCAGCAGCTGGGGCAGCAGCTCCTACGAGCAGTACTTC.

The V and J genes are TRBV25-1 and TRBJ2-5; D not certain. In germline, CDR1 is MGHDK, CDR2 SYGVNS. This CDR3 has 12 residues. The V end was cut by 5 bases, the J end by 6 bases, with 10 bases between. The CDR3 protein is CASSFPGQTQYF. The CDR3 DNA follows: TGTGCCAGCAGTTTCCCGGGCCAGACCCAGTACTTC.

The rearrangement uses TRBV19 and TRBJ2-1, with unresolved D. V gave up 7 bases and J gave up 0 bases, with 10 bases separating them. The CDR3 is made up of 14 amino acids. Germline assignment: CDR1 LNHDA and CDR2 SQIVND (reference sequence). The CDR3 DNA reads as TGTGCCAGTATGGCAGATTTCTCCTACAATGAGCAGTTCTTC. It codes for CASMADFSYNEQFF.

This chain uses TRBV28 with TRBJ2-7; D may be TRBD2 (5 bases). This CDR3 is 15 amino acids long. V lost 5 bases and J lost 0, with 14 bases in between. Germline V gene sequence: CDR1 MDHEN, CDR2 SYDVKM. CDR3 DNA: TGTGCCAGCAGTCCCCCCGCGGGTTCCTCCTACGAGCAGTACTTC. Translated: CASSPPAGSSYEQYF.

The V gene is TRBV6-1, the J gene TRBJ2-2; the D gene is possibly TRBD1 (6 bases). Trimming removed 6 bases from V and 0 bases from J, with 11 bases in between. This CDR3 is 15 amino acids long. The V gene's germline CDR1 is MNHNS and CDR2 SASEGT. Here the CDR3 DNA reads TGTGCCAGCAGGGCAGGGGACACGAACACCGGGGAGCTGTTTTTT. This sequence encodes CASRAGDTNTGELFF.

The chain has TRBV6-1 and TRBJ2-7; D may be TRBD1 (5 bases). Germline V gene lookup returns CDR1 MNHNS and CDR2 SASEGT. The CDR3 runs 14 residues. Trimming removed 2 bases at V and 2 bases at J, with 10 bases between. CDR3 amino acids: CASSEQGPTYEQYF. In DNA, the CDR3 is TGTGCCAGCAGTGAACAGGGCCCAACCTACGAGCAGTACTTC.

The V gene is TRBV7-9, the J gene TRBJ2-1, with TRBD2 matching over 11 bases. CDR3 length equals 15 residues. The V gene end was trimmed by 6 bases and the J gene end by 6 bases; junction bases not matched to a gene: 7. Germline loops: CDR1 SEHNR, CDR2 FQNEAQ (reference sequence). In DNA form, the CDR3 reads TGTGCCAGCAGAACACTAGCGGGAGACCGCAATGAGCAGTTCTTC. This sequence encodes CASRTLAGDRNEQFF.

This chain links TRBV5-6 with TRBJ2-1, with 8 nucleotides matching TRBD2. The CDR3 has 13 amino acids. The V gene end was trimmed by 0 bases and the J gene end by 15 bases; junction bases not matched to a gene: 8. Looked up from germline, CDR1 is SGHDT and CDR2 is YYEEEE. CDR3 DNA: TGTGCCAGCAGCTTGGATGGCGGGAGGACCGGGTTCTTC. This encodes CASSLDGGRTGFF.

This chain uses TRBV27 with TRBJ1-2; D not resolved. The V gene's germline CDR1 is MNHEY and CDR2 SMNVEV (reference sequence). Trimming pared 7 bases from V and 5 bases from J, leaving 17 bases between. The CDR3 has 14 residues. CDR3 nucleotide sequence: TGTGCCAGCACTCGCGTGGGATCTGGATATGGCTACACCTTC. Its protein product is CASTRVGSGYGYTF.